This TCR beta chain came from a study of blood T cell repertoires in COVID-19. About the research overall: Both acute and convalescent COVID-19 samples were obtained from the United States, Italy and Spain. In each case, the material was cDNA or gDNA derived from T cells, B-cell-depleted T cells, or PBMCs.

The V gene's germline CDR1 is GTSNPN and CDR2 SVGIG (reference sequence). The CDR3 is made up of 13 amino acids. Trimming cost V 1 base and J 0 bases, with 3 bases left between them. Under the authors' procedure: Using reference gene primer amplification, nucleated cell counts were estimated. Clones were sequenced by immunoSEQ multiplex PCR, and TCRdb holds only the in-frame ones, with some missing. That table is the source of V, J and clone size, and D and trimming were worked out from the DNA. The sample holds 10,000 or so clones, approximately 80% seen once. The chain carries TRBV30 and TRBJ2-2, with unresolved D. The sequencing input was peripheral blood. The source is a human donor in a cohort sampled during active COVID-19. This CDR3 reads CAWSASNTGELFF. The CDR3 DNA is TGTGCCTGGAGTGCCTCGAACACCGGGGAGCTGTTTTTT.